These 21 T cell receptor beta chains originate from one sample sequenced in a study of blood T cells in healthy people across ages. A second PCR of 7 to 11 cycles used a sample-barcoded 5' primer and a J-beta primer mix. Each CDR3 protein gets one entry after TCRdb re-called the 5' RACE reads with MiXCR. Among about 800,000 distinct CDR3 sequences listed, about 25% were seen once. The sample was also reused in another study, on T cells of mothers and their children.

The sequenced sample consisted of blood. The receptors here all came from a boy between 10 and 17 years old in good health.

The chain links TRBV4-1 to TRBJ2-1; 8 bases are shared with TRBD2. Trimming removed 0 bases from V and 1 base from J; junction bases left unmatched: 5. Germline CDR1 reads MGHRA; CDR2 reads YSYEKL. CDR3 length: 17 residues. CDR3 protein: CASSQESGSWSYNEQFF. The CDR3 DNA follows: TGCGCCAGCAGCCAAGAAAGCGGGAGTTGGTCCTACAATGAGCAGTTCTTC.

A few counts support this clonotype. The chain links TRBV5-1 to TRBJ1-6; possibly TRBD1 for D (5 bases). The V gene's germline CDR1 is SGHRS and CDR2 YFSETQ. This CDR3 is 15 amino acids long. V gave up 0 bases and J gave up 8 bases, with 12 bases separating them. The CDR3, as DNA: TGCGCCAGCAGCTTGGGACGGGGCCGGGATTCACCCCTCCACTTT. As protein: CASSLGRGRDSPLHF.

This clonotype turned up a few times. The chain combines TRBV9 with TRBJ2-5; D possibly matches TRBD1 or TRBD2 (5 bases each). The end of the DNA aligns better with TRBJ2-1, so the J call may be wrong. The CDR3 has 15 amino acids. Germline assignment: CDR1 SGDLS and CDR2 YYNGEE. CDR3 amino acids: CASSVVIGRENEQFF. For the CDR3, the DNA is TGTGCCAGCAGCGTAGTTATTGGCAGGGAGAATGAGCAGTTCTTC.

The chain links TRBV13 to TRBJ1-2; TRBD1 aligns across 7 bases. The CDR3 runs 15 residues. CDR1 and CDR2 (germline): PRHDT, FYEKMQ (reference sequence). Trimming removed 4 bases from V and 4 bases from J; junction bases left unmatched: 9. The CDR3 loop reads CASSSQTGTSYGYTF. The CDR3, as DNA: TGTGCCAGCAGCTCCCAGACAGGGACTAGCTATGGCTACACCTTC.

This clonotype has a handful of counts. The chain links TRBV6-2 or TRBV6-3 to TRBJ2-7; D gene ambiguous. From germline, CDR1 is MNHEY and CDR2 SVGEGT. V gave up 2 bases and J gave up 0 bases, with 11 bases separating them. The CDR3 totals 15 residues. The CDR3 region has the DNA TGTGCCAGCAGTTACAGGTATCAACCCTCCTACGAGCAGTACTTC. This encodes CASSYRYQPSYEQYF.

There are a few counts of this clonotype. This chain links TRBV27 with TRBJ2-7; unclear D gene. CDR3 length: 13 residues. Germline V CDR1 and CDR2: MNHEY, SMNVEV (reference sequence). The germline V and J ends were trimmed by 5 bases and 3 bases, with 11 bases remaining between them. CDR3 in DNA: TGTGCCAGCAGTGGTTTCGGAGACTACGAGCAGTACTTC. Protein sequence: CASSGFGDYEQYF.

This chain uses TRBV10-3 with TRBJ2-1, with D perhaps TRBD1 (5 bases). V shed 2 bases and J shed 8 bases, with 13 bases lying between them. The CDR3 consists of 14 residues. Germline values: CDR1 ENHRY, CDR2 SYGVKD. The CDR3: CAISEGPEQDEQFF. DNA for the CDR3: TGTGCCATCAGTGAGGGCCCCGAACAGGATGAGCAGTTCTTC.

Only a few counts were recorded for this clonotype. The J gene is TRBJ2-7, the V gene TRBV20-1; TRBD2 matches at 7 bases. The CDR3 contains 13 residues. Losses at the gene ends were 4 bases for V and 0 bases for J; bases not matched to a gene: 3. Germline V gene lookup returns CDR1 DFQATT and CDR2 SNEGSKA (reference sequence). The DNA of the CDR3 is TGCAGTGCTACCGGGAGGAACTCCTACGAGCAGTACTTC. Translation gives CSATGRNSYEQYF.

The V call is TRBV3-1, the J call TRBJ2-5; the match to TRBD1 covers 8 bases. CDR1 and CDR2 (germline): LGHDT, YNNKEL (reference sequence). Trimming took 2 bases from V and 4 from J; bases not matched to a gene: 6. This CDR3 contains 15 residues. This CDR3 reads CASSQPGQDLETQYF. In DNA, the CDR3 is TGTGCCAGCAGCCAACCGGGACAGGACCTAGAGACCCAGTACTTC.

This clonotype was counted at least ten times. The chain couples TRBV6-1 to TRBJ2-6; no clear D. The germline V gene encodes CDR1 MNHNS and CDR2 SASEGT. This CDR3 contains 14 residues. Trimming cost V 8 bases and J 0 bases, with 8 bases left between them. CDR3 nucleotide sequence: TGTGCCAGCTCGAGTCTCTCTGGGGCCAACGTCCTGACTTTC. Residues: CASSSLSGANVLTF.

This clonotype was seen only a few times. V is TRBV9 and J is TRBJ2-5, with 10 bases aligning to TRBD2. The J call may be in error: the DNA end matches TRBJ2-1 better. The CDR3 sequence is 16 residues long. Germline V CDR1 and CDR2: SGDLS, YYNGEE. The CDR3 loop reads CASSVVPSGGSNEQFF. The CDR3 region has the DNA TGTGCCAGCAGCGTAGTACCTAGCGGGGGAAGCAATGAGCAGTTCTTC.

The chain is built from TRBV4-2 and TRBJ2-7; TRBD2 matches at 10 bases. J lost 2 bases, V lost 3 bases, and 7 bases had no gene match. The CDR3 consists of 16 residues. CDR1 and CDR2 (germline): LGHNA, YNFKEQ. DNA for the CDR3: TGTGCCAGCAGCCAGCCCGGGACTAGCGTACCCTACGAGCAGTACTTC. It yields the protein CASSQPGTSVPYEQYF.

This clonotype was picked up a small number of times. The chain joins TRBV28 to TRBJ2-5, with D possibly TRBD1 on 5 matching bases. The ends were cut back, 7 bases at V and 5 bases at J, with 17 bases in the middle. CDR3 size: 14 residues. Germline V gives CDR1 MDHEN, CDR2 SYDVKM. This CDR3 is CASTSLQGGETQYF. DNA for the CDR3: TGTGCCAGCACCTCGCTCCAGGGTGGGGAGACCCAGTACTTC. Together with reference TRBV28 and TRBJ2-5, the CDR3 gives the full variable domain: DVKVTQSSRYLVKRTGEKVFLECVQDMDHENMFWYRQDPGLGLRLIYFSYDVKMKEKGDIPEGYSVSREKKERFSLILESASTNQTSMYLCASTSLQGGETQYFGPGTRLLVL.

The chain is built from TRBV21-1 and TRBJ2-5; the table's D call TRBD1 went unverified against the DNA. TRBV21-1 is flagged as a pseudogene. The CDR3 spans 16 residues. The CDR3 bases are TGTGCCCTCACTTACCGGTCAGGGGGTAACCAAGAGACCCAGTACTTC. It translates to CALTYRSGGNQETQYF.

In the case of this clonotype: Germline is not matched at one junction end, which may reflect a read error. J is TRBJ1-1 and V is TRBV2, with unresolved D. The CDR3 has 14 amino acids. Germline V CDR1 and CDR2: SNHLY, FYNNEI. The CDR3 bases are TGTGCCAGCAGTGTAGGTGGACCAAACACTGAGGCTTTCTTT. Translated: CASSVGGPNTEAFF.

This clonotype came up a few times. This may stem from a read error, because a much larger clone lies one nucleotide away. This sequence joins TRBV10-3 and TRBJ1-3; maybe TRBD1 (6 bases). The length of the CDR3 is 14 residues. The V gene's germline CDR1 is ENHRY and CDR2 SYGVKD. DNA for the CDR3: TGTGCCATCAGTCCGGACAGCTCTGGAAGCACCATATATTTT. Translated, it gives CAISPDSSGSTIYF.

The chain joins TRBV29-1 to TRBJ2-2, with unresolved D. The CDR3 length is 14 residues. CDR1 is SQVTM and CDR2 is ANQGSEA in the germline V gene. Deletions cut 6 bases from V and 3 bases from J, with 14 bases between. For the CDR3, the DNA is TGCAGCGTCAAAGGACCGTTAGACACCGGGGAGCTGTTTTTT. Translation gives CSVKGPLDTGELFF.

The sample holds a few counts of this clonotype. The chain uses TRBV28 and TRBJ2-5; D gene unclear. The J call may be wrong; the DNA end is better matched by TRBJ2-7. Germline CDR1 is MDHEN and CDR2 is SYDVKM. The CDR3 contains 13 residues. CDR3 residues: CASTRTDSYEQYF. As DNA, the CDR3 is TGTGCCAGCACTCGGACGGACTCCTACGAGCAGTACTTC.

This clonotype is a singleton in its sample. This chain joins TRBV28 and TRBJ1-4, with TRBD1 identical over 8 bases. The length of the CDR3 is 14 residues. V shed 6 bases, J shed 12 bases, and the junction held 12 bases outside the gene matches. Germline CDR1 is MDHEN and CDR2 is SYDVKM. CDR3 sequence: CASRTTGAREELFF. CDR3 in DNA: TGTGCCAGCAGGACGACAGGGGCTAGGGAAGAACTGTTTTTT. The full variable domain, with the rest looked up from reference TRBV28 and TRBJ1-4, is DVKVTQSSRYLVKRTGEKVFLECVQDMDHENMFWYRQDPGLGLRLIYFSYDVKMKEKGDIPEGYSVSREKKERFSLILESASTNQTSMYLCASRTTGAREELFFGSGTQLSVL.

With regard to this clonotype: This CDR3 is missing its conserved last phenylalanine or tryptophan, likely due to a read error. The chain links TRBV29-1 to TRBJ1-2; D not certain. CDR1 and CDR2 (germline): SQVTM, ANQGSEA. Deletions cut 4 bases from V and 0 bases from J, with 6 bases between. There are 12 residues in the CDR3. CDR3 DNA sequence: TGCAGCGTTGTAGGACCTAACTATGGCTACACCCTC. Translating gives CSVVGPNYGYTL.

The chain employs TRBV15 and TRBJ1-2, with a tentative D call TRBD1 (5 bases). Germline assignment: CDR1 LNHNV and CDR2 YYDKDF (reference sequence). V lost 0 bases and J 2 bases, leaving 10 bases between the germline ends. CDR3 length equals 15 residues. CDR3 coding DNA: TGTGCCACCAGCAGAGACCGGGGACCAAACTATGGCTACACCTTC. It specifies CATSRDRGPNYGYTF.